Listed below are T cell receptor beta chains from one sample, sequenced in a study of cytomegalovirus exposure and HLA in healthy donors. Produced via immunoSEQ multiplex PCR; TCRdb's table is partial and in-frame only. The table lists over 200,000 clones, 75% of them singletons. Input material: PBMCs. All receptors come from a woman aged 25 to 39 in good health and CMV-seronegative. CDR3s include the opening cysteine and the closing phenylalanine or tryptophan. D genes are given only for firm matches. A clone size is listed for some rows: how often the clone was seen (once, few, many), or a class if it is expanded.

J | size | D | V | CDR3 | DNA
TRBJ1-1 | NA | NA | TRBV7-9 | CASSLSGWATEAFF | TGTGCCAGCAGCTTAAGTGGATGGGCCACTGAAGCTTTCTTT
TRBJ2-7 | NA | NA | TRBV21-1 | CASSKVVGQGDYEQYF | TGTGCCAGCAGCAAAGTTGTTGGACAGGGAGACTACGAGCAGTACTTC
TRBJ2-7 | NA | NA | TRBV27 | CASSPIGGGTAYEQYF | TGTGCCAGCAGTCCCATAGGTGGGGGGACAGCCTACGAGCAGTACTTC
TRBJ1-2 | NA | NA | TRBV20-1 | CSARPVGGYTF | TGCAGTGCTAGGCCCGTCGGTGGCTACACCTTC
TRBJ2-7 | few | TRBD1 | TRBV29-1 | CSAGTGGAYEQYF | TGCAGCGCTGGGACAGGGGGGGCCTACGAGCAGTACTTC
TRBJ2-7 | NA | NA | TRBV11-3 | CASSLVGGPLYEQYF | TGTGCCAGCAGCCTAGTAGGCGGGCCCCTTTACGAGCAGTACTTC
TRBJ1-2 | NA | TRBD1 | TRBV6-5 | CGKGWGQGFGYTF | TGTGGGAAAGGATGGGGACAGGGGTTTGGCTACACCTTC
TRBJ2-3 | once | TRBD2 | TRBV9 | CASSVSTSGGAQDTQYF | TGTGCCAGCAGCGTTTCCACTAGCGGGGGGGCTCAAGATACGCAGTATTTT
TRBJ1-1 | NA | TRBD1 | TRBV7-2 | CASSQTTGVTEAFF | TGTGCCAGCAGCCAAACGACAGGGGTAACTGAAGCTTTCTTT
TRBJ2-3 | NA | NA | TRBV15 | CATSRGDGSDTQYF | TGTGCCACCAGCAGGGGCGACGGCTCAGATACGCAGTATTTT
TRBJ1-4 | NA | NA | TRBV30 | CAWSVGRGIPGNEKLFF | TGTGCCTGGAGTGTAGGCAGGGGAATTCCTGGTAATGAAAAACTGTTTTTT
TRBJ2-7 | few | TRBD1 | TRBV29-1 | CSVWGTGHTYEQYF | TGCAGCGTTTGGGGGACAGGGCATACCTACGAGCAGTACTTC
TRBJ2-7 | once | TRBD1 | TRBV19 | CASSIGDSRQQYF | TGTGCCAGTAGTATAGGGGACAGTAGGCAGCAGTACTTC
TRBJ2-7 | NA | TRBD2 | TRBV7-8 | CASSLAILAGVPTYEQYF | TGTGCCAGCAGCTTAGCTATCCTAGCGGGCGTACCCACCTACGAGCAGTACTTC
TRBJ1-2 | once | NA | TRBV7-9 | CASSPRGGLDYGYTF | TGTGCCAGCAGCCCACGGGGAGGGCTCGACTATGGCTACACCTTC
TRBJ2-3 | few | TRBD2 | TRBV7-9 | CASSLLRGGHKQYF | TGTGCCAGCAGCTTACTCCGGGGGGGCCATAAGCAGTATTTT
TRBJ2-3 | NA | TRBD2 | TRBV6-1 | CASSPLAGGSDTQYF | TGTGCCAGCAGTCCTCTAGCGGGAGGTTCAGATACGCAGTATTTT
TRBJ1-2 | NA | NA | TRBV27 | CASSLLETLGYGYTF | TGTGCCAGCAGTTTATTAGAGACACTGGGCTATGGCTACACCTTC
TRBJ2-7 | NA | TRBD1 | TRBV6-1 | CASSAVLGQGVYEQYF | TGTGCCAGCAGTGCCGTCCTGGGACAGGGGGTATACGAGCAGTACTTC
TRBJ2-5 | NA | TRBD2 | TRBV5-1 | CASSLDGSGVETQYF | TGCGCCAGCAGCTTGGATGGTAGCGGGGTGGAGACCCAGTACTTC
TRBJ2-3 | NA | TRBD2 | TRBV7-2 | CASSQRGSTDTQYF | TGTGCCAGCAGCCAGCGGGGGAGCACAGATACGCAGTATTTT
TRBJ2-7 | NA | NA | TRBV21-1 | CASLRDRLDYEQYF | TGTGCCAGCCTCCGGGACAGGTTAGACTACGAGCAGTACTTC
TRBJ1-2 | once | NA | TRBV6-5 | CASVGARNGYTF | TGTGCCTCTGTGGGGGCAAGGAATGGCTACACCTTC
TRBJ2-7 | few | TRBD1 | TRBV7-9 | CASSLQQGTEQYF | TGTGCCAGCAGCTTACAACAGGGGACCGAGCAGTACTTC